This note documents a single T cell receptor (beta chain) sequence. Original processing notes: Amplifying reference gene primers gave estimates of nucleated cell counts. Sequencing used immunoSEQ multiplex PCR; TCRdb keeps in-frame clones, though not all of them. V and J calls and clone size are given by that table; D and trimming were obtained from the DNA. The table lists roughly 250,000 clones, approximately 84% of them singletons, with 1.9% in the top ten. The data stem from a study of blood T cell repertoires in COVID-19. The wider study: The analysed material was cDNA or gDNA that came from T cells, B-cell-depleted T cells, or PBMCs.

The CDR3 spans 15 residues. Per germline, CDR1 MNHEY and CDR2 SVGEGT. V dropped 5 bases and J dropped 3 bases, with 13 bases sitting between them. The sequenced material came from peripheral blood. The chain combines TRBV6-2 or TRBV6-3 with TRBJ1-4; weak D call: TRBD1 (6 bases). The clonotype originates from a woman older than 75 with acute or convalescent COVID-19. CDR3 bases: TGTGCCAGCAGTGACAGGCGCCCACCTAATGAAAAACTGTTTTTT. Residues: CASSDRRPPNEKLFF.